This paragraph covers one T cell receptor beta chain sequence. Its antigen is unknown. 13 Jbeta primers and 60 Vbeta primers were used for the PCR. Per the study methods: Later reanalysis found around 80 million unique TCR beta chains, about 11 million of them shared. The assay was immunoSEQ multiplex PCR, and TCRdb's table has in-frame clones only and misses some. The DNA gave D and trimming, while V, J and clone size come from that table. Among under 150,000 clones listed, 70% to 90% were seen once. This record belongs to a study of cytomegalovirus exposure and HLA in healthy donors. CDR3 length: 14 residues. Trimming removed 4 bases at V and 4 bases at J, with 11 bases between. Germline V gene sequence: CDR1 KGHSH, CDR2 LQKENI. Study outcomes and limitations: A later analysis by the authors found several of the most significant clusters apparently linked to common viral pathogens.

The V call is TRBV18, the J call TRBJ2-1, with no clear D. This TCR derives from a boy between 10 and 17 years old in good health and CMV-seronegative. Sequenced sample: PBMCs. The CDR3 coding sequence is TGTGCCAGCTCACTACAAACGGAGTACAATGAGCAGTTCTTC. Translating it yields CASSLQTEYNEQFF.